Described below is a single T cell receptor (beta chain) sequence and its context. The antigen remains unidentified. These data belong to a study of cytomegalovirus exposure and HLA in healthy donors. Germline CDR1 SGHKS, CDR2 YYEKEE (reference sequence). Trimming stripped 0 bases from V and 1 base from J, with 7 bases between. This CDR3 is 14 amino acids long. Donors came from a validation cohort of 90 to 150 subjects, distinct from the first 666-subject cohort. Broader study findings: According to a subsequent analysis, TCR clusters identified in the first cohort showed a tendency to co-occur across the approximately 130 validation repertoires. The classifier, whose performance was assessed in both the original and validation cohorts, reportedly diagnosed cytomegalovirus status with high specificity and sensitivity.

Using immunoSEQ multiplex PCR, the repertoire was profiled, and TCRdb retains in-frame clones only, with some absent. The sample has 110,000 or so clones; about 85% are singletons. This chain uses TRBV5-5 with TRBJ1-2, with D possibly TRBD1 on 5 matching bases. What was sequenced was PBMCs. This sequence originates from a woman aged 18-35 years in good health and CMV-seronegative. The CDR3 loop is CASSLGGLNYGYTF. CDR3 DNA: TGTGCCAGCAGCTTGGGGGGACTTAACTATGGCTACACCTTC.